This TCR beta chain was sequenced for a study of blood T cell repertoires in COVID-19. Study background: The study drew acute and convalescent COVID-19 samples from the United States, Italy and Spain. T cells, B-cell-depleted T cells, or PBMCs provided the cDNA or gDNA that served as material.

V lost 1 base, J lost 5 bases, and 8 bases stayed unmatched. Germline V gene data show CDR1 as SGHAT and CDR2 as FQNNGV. The CDR3 covers 16 residues. As handled by the study authors: Nucleated cell counts were estimated from reference gene primer amplification. TCRdb's copy holds only in-frame clones and misses some; the assay was immunoSEQ multiplex PCR. The V and J calls and clone size were taken over from that table, and D and trimming were inferred from the DNA. The table has about 26,000 clones, about 90% seen once. The J gene is TRBJ2-1, the V gene TRBV11-2; 7 bases fit TRBD2. What was sequenced was peripheral blood. This TCR derives from a human donor in a cohort sampled during active COVID-19. The CDR3 sequence: CASSLGGGLSNNEQFF. The CDR3 DNA reads TGTGCCAGCAGCTTAGGGGGGGGACTGTCTAACAATGAGCAGTTCTTC.